The sequence of this T cell receptor (beta chain) was determined in a study of blood T cells in healthy people across ages. Study results and limitations: For the donors, CMV status was unknown and possibly confounded expanded clonotype changes.

Through a sample-barcoded 5' primer and a J-beta primer mix, a second PCR was run for roughly 7 to 11 cycles. Through a template-switch adaptor with 12 random nucleotides, each cDNA molecule received a tag. MiXCR was run by TCRdb on the 5' RACE reads, yielding one entry per CDR3 protein. The table includes about 1.1 million distinct CDR3 sequences, 35% to 40% detected once. This clonotype was seen a few times. Its antigen is still unknown. Germline V CDR1 and CDR2: MNHEY, SMNVEV (reference sequence). There are 15 residues in the CDR3. The V and J ends lost 7 bases and 4 bases respectively, with 19 bases between them.

The TCR comes from a man in his late teens or twenties in good health. Sequenced input: blood. The gene calls are TRBV27 and TRBJ1-1, with a possible D match to TRBD1 (5 bases). CDR3 region: CASNTGGGEGTEAFF. In DNA form, the CDR3 reads TGTGCCAGCAATACCGGGGGAGGGGAGGGCACTGAAGCTTTCTTT.